One sample yielded the 19 T cell receptor beta chains listed below, sequenced in a study of T-cell memory formation after mild COVID-19. MiXCR was run by TCRdb on the 5' RACE reads, yielding one entry per CDR3 protein. This sample has fewer than 250,000 distinct CDR3 sequences; 15% to 20% occur once, and the top ten carry roughly 2.6%. The sequenced material came from PBMCs or a T cell subset sorted from them (not recorded which). Receptors originate from an adult woman who had mild COVID-19 (a few samples of this study predate the infection). Cell type and time point are not known.

This clonotype has a handful of counts. The CDR3 DNA is TGTGCCAGCAGCATCATTGGGGGCTATGGCTACACCTTC. It specifies CASSIIGGYGYTF. The chain has TRBV3-1 and TRBJ1-2; a weak D match, TRBD1 (5 bases). This CDR3 contains 13 residues. CDR1 is LGHDT, CDR2 YNNKEL, per germline (reference sequence). V was clipped by 5 bases and J by 4 bases, with 11 bases between them.

This clonotype was detected only a few times. The V gene is TRBV6-6, the J gene TRBJ2-7; the D gene is possibly TRBD1 (7 bases). V was trimmed by 6 bases and J by 0 bases, leaving 15 bases between them. The CDR3 spans 15 residues. Germline V lookup: CDR1 MNHNY, CDR2 SVGAGI (reference sequence). CDR3 sequence reads: CASRAGQLTSYEQYF. The CDR3 DNA follows: TGTGCCAGCAGGGCGGGACAGTTAACCTCCTACGAGCAGTACTTC.

The table lists this clonotype with a few counts. The chain uses TRBV20-1 and TRBJ2-5, with 10 bases fitting TRBD1. This CDR3 spans 16 amino acids. Trimming removed 4 bases from V and 2 bases from J; junction bases left unmatched: 10. The germline V gene encodes CDR1 DFQATT and CDR2 SNEGSKA (reference sequence). In nucleotides, the CDR3 is TGCAGTGCTACCGACAGGGGGCTATCAAAACAAGAGACCCAGTACTTC. It codes for CSATDRGLSKQETQYF.

V gene TRBV15 combines with J gene TRBJ2-3; D may correspond to TRBD1 or TRBD2 (5 bases each). CDR1 is LNHNV and CDR2 is YYDKDF in the germline V gene (reference sequence). V shed 0 bases and J shed 0 bases, with 19 bases lying between them. The CDR3 extends over 19 amino acids. CDR3 sequence (DNA): TGTGCCACCAGCAGAGAAGCGAGGGCGCAGGGAAGTAGCACAGATACGCAGTATTTT. This gives the protein CATSREARAQGSSTDTQYF.

This clonotype was observed a few times. The J gene is TRBJ1-2, the V gene TRBV7-9; TRBD1 aligns across 8 bases. Germline lookup yields CDR1 SEHNR and CDR2 FQNEAQ (reference sequence). The CDR3 totals 13 residues. J gave up 8 bases and V 5 bases, and 7 bases lay outside the gene matches. The CDR3 protein is CASSHRQGNGYTF. The CDR3, as DNA: TGTGCCAGCAGCCACCGACAGGGGAACGGCTACACCTTC. Based on the CDR3 plus reference TRBV7-9 and TRBJ1-2, the full variable domain is DTGVSQNPRHKITKRGQNVTFRCDPISEHNRLYWYRQTLGQGPEFLTYFQNEAQLEKSRLLSDRFSAERPKGSFSTLEIQRTEQGDSAMYLCASSHRQGNGYTFGSGTRLTVV.

This clonotype was found a few times. The rearrangement uses TRBV7-2 and TRBJ1-1; D is perhaps TRBD1 (6 bases). Germline V gene lookup returns CDR1 SGHTA and CDR2 FQGNSA. V lost 3 bases, J lost 1 base, and 12 bases lay in between. CDR3 length equals 15 residues. CDR3 sequence: CASSFWGARNTEAFF. The CDR3 DNA is TGTGCCAGCAGCTTCTGGGGGGCTCGGAACACTGAAGCTTTCTTT.

The chain combines TRBV24-1 with TRBJ2-1, with a tentative D call TRBD1 (5 bases). Trimming stripped 8 bases from V and 7 bases from J, with 20 bases between. Germline CDR1 reads KGHDR; CDR2 reads SFDVKD. The CDR3 runs 15 residues. The CDR3 loop reads CATTGGQGRTNEQFF. The CDR3 DNA follows: TGTGCCACCACCGGTGGGCAGGGTCGGACAAATGAGCAGTTCTTC.

This clonotype was recorded a few times. The rearrangement links TRBV5-1 to TRBJ2-5; tentatively, D is TRBD2 (6 bases). Germline lookup yields CDR1 SGHRS and CDR2 YFSETQ. This CDR3 region has 14 residues. V shed 0 bases and J shed 4 bases, with 10 bases lying between them. CDR3 in amino acids: CASSLGGGRETQYF. As DNA, the CDR3 is TGCGCCAGCAGCTTGGGTGGAGGGCGAGAGACCCAGTACTTC.

The chain recombines TRBV3-1 with TRBJ1-5, with D possibly matching TRBD1 (6 bases). This CDR3 has 16 amino acids. The ends were cut back, 1 base at V and 7 bases at J, with 17 bases in the middle. In germline, CDR1 is LGHDT, CDR2 YNNKEL (reference sequence). This chain's CDR3 is CASSQGPPGVGQPQHF. CDR3 nucleotide sequence: TGTGCCAGCAGCCAAGGACCCCCAGGGGTAGGCCAGCCCCAGCATTTT.

The rearrangement links TRBV14 to TRBJ2-1; possibly TRBD1 for D (5 bases). Trimming shortened V by 1 base and J by 2 bases, and 9 bases separated the two germline ends. This CDR3 region has 15 residues. Per germline, CDR1 SGHDN and CDR2 FVKESK. The CDR3 region is CASSQGQGPYNEQFF. The CDR3 DNA reads as TGTGCCAGCAGCCAAGGGCAGGGTCCCTACAATGAGCAGTTCTTC.

The sample holds a few counts of this clonotype. The chain combines TRBV20-1 with TRBJ1-5, with unresolved D. The length of the CDR3 is 14 residues. V dropped 0 bases and J dropped 2 bases, with 8 bases sitting between them. Per germline, CDR1 DFQATT and CDR2 SNEGSKA (reference sequence). For the CDR3, the DNA is TGCAGTGCTAGAGAGTGGTACGGCAATCAGCCCCAGCATTTT. Translating gives CSAREWYGNQPQHF.

Only a few counts were recorded for this clonotype. The J gene is TRBJ1-6, the V gene TRBV6-5; a weak D match, TRBD1 (6 bases). Germline CDR1 and CDR2: MNHEY and SVGAGI. This CDR3 is built from 16 residues. Trimming removed 6 bases at V and 7 bases at J, with 19 bases between. CDR3 sequence: CASRGQKPLPNSPLHF. The DNA of the CDR3 is TGTGCCAGCAGAGGACAGAAGCCGCTACCGAATTCACCCCTCCACTTT.

Only a few counts were recorded for this clonotype. The rearrangement links TRBV7-2 to TRBJ2-5; D tentatively reads TRBD1 or TRBD2 (5 bases each). The CDR3 is made up of 16 amino acids. Germline V gives CDR1 SGHTA, CDR2 FQGNSA. V was pared by 2 bases and J by 1 base, with 14 bases between. Written as DNA, the CDR3 is TGTGCCAGCAGCTTATATGGTGGGGGAGTCCAAGAGACCCAGTACTTC. This encodes CASSLYGGGVQETQYF. Combining the CDR3 with reference TRBV7-2 and TRBJ2-5 gives the whole variable domain GAGVSQSPSNKVTEKGKDVELRCDPISGHTALYWYRQSLGQGLEFLIYFQGNSAPDKSGLPSDRFSAERTGGSVSTLTIQRTQQEDSAVYLCASSLYGGGVQETQYFGPGTRLLVL.

This clonotype occurred once. The rearrangement uses TRBV7-6 and TRBJ2-7; D perhaps matches TRBD2 (7 bases). Between the trimmed V and J ends, which lost 1 base and 5 bases, there was a span of 9 bases. This CDR3 has 13 residues. Germline V gene data show CDR1 as SGHVS and CDR2 as FNYEAQ. The CDR3 spells CASSLGGGNEQYF. CDR3 sequence (DNA): TGTGCCAGCAGCTTAGGGGGGGGCAACGAGCAGTACTTC.

There are a few counts of this clonotype. The rearrangement joins TRBV6-5 to TRBJ1-6, with a possible D match to TRBD1 (6 bases). CDR1 and CDR2 from the germline V gene are MNHEY and SVGAGI. V lost 2 bases, J lost 9 bases, and 14 bases lay in between. The CDR3 length is 15 residues. The CDR3 DNA reads as TGTGCCAGCAGTTACGACCCCAGGGGAGGTTCACCCCTCCACTTT. Its translation is CASSYDPRGGSPLHF.

V and J are TRBV5-6 and TRBJ2-1; D gene unclear. V lost 2 bases, J lost 8 bases, and 17 bases lay in between. The CDR3 is made up of 15 amino acids. CDR1 and CDR2 from the germline V gene are SGHDT and YYEEEE. This chain's CDR3 is CASSLGDLLRDEQFF. The CDR3 region has the DNA TGTGCCAGCAGCTTAGGCGACTTGCTAAGAGATGAGCAGTTCTTC.

This rearrangement joins TRBV12-3 or TRBV12-4 to TRBJ1-2; 10 bases align to TRBD1. The CDR3 consists of 14 residues. J was trimmed by 4 bases and V by 6 bases; bases with no gene match: 5. CDR3 residues: CASRPGQGFYGYTF. The CDR3 DNA reads TGTGCCAGCAGACCGGGACAGGGGTTCTATGGCTACACCTTC.

The V call is TRBV6-5, the J call TRBJ1-3, with a tentative D call TRBD1 (6 bases). The V gene's germline CDR1 is MNHEY and CDR2 SVGAGI. The V and J ends lost 6 bases and 4 bases respectively, with 19 bases between them. This CDR3 is built from 16 residues. Written as DNA, the CDR3 is TGTGCCAGCAGAGTATCGAGACAGGACTTAGGAAACACCATATATTTT. Its translation is CASRVSRQDLGNTIYF.

The chain has TRBV5-5 and TRBJ2-7; D is unresolved. Trimming removed 0 bases at V and 4 bases at J, with 8 bases between. Germline V gene sequence: CDR1 SGHKS, CDR2 YYEKEE (reference sequence). The CDR3 extends over 13 amino acids. As DNA, the CDR3 is TGTGCCAGCAGCTTGGTCGTCCAGTACGAGCAGTACTTC. Its protein product is CASSLVVQYEQYF.